These T cell receptor beta chains were read from a single sample in a study of blood T cell repertoires in COVID-19. Clones were read by immunoSEQ multiplex PCR, and TCRdb kept only the in-frame ones, dropping some. This sample yields tens of thousands of clones, of which about three quarters are seen a single time; less than 25% belongs to the top ten. The material sequenced was peripheral blood. These receptors all stem from a human donor in a cohort sampled during active COVID-19. Each CDR3 is given with its conserved first and last residue. A D gene is named only where the DNA matches it firmly. The size entry is marked missing in some rows and otherwise reads once, few, many or a size class.

clone_size d_call j_call v_call cdr3_aa cdr3_nt
once . TRBJ1-1 TRBV7-2 CASSLVQDPAEAFF TGTGCCAGCAGCTTAGTACAGGACCCGGCTGAAGCTTTCTTT
. . TRBJ2-3 TRBV4-3 CASSQERQGADTQYF TGCGCCAGCAGCCAAGAAAGGCAGGGCGCAGATACGCAGTATTTT
. . TRBJ2-5 TRBV7-2 CASSAPGAAQYF TGTGCCAGCAGCGCACCGGGAGCAGCTCAGTACTTC
. TRBD1 TRBJ1-1 TRBV10-3 CAISESYTGENTEAFF TGTGCCATCAGTGAGTCTTACACAGGGGAGAACACTGAAGCTTTCTTT
. TRBD2 TRBJ2-3 TRBV7-2 CASSLRGGTSTDTQYF TGTGCCAGCAGCTTGCGGGGGGGGACTAGCACAGATACGCAGTATTTT
few . TRBJ1-3 TRBV6-1 CASSEVRVRGKSGNTIYF TGTGCCAGCAGTGAAGTCAGAGTTAGGGGCAAATCTGGAAACACCATATATTTT
few TRBD2 TRBJ2-3 TRBV10-3 CASNGGLATDTQYF TGTGCCTCAAATGGGGGACTAGCAACAGATACGCAGTATTTT
. . TRBJ2-3 TRBV10-3 CAIRVDLSTDTQYF TGTGCCATCAGGGTGGACTTAAGCACAGATACGCAGTATTTT
. TRBD2 TRBJ2-3 TRBV7-9 CASSTGLAGGADTQYF TGTGCCAGCAGCACCGGACTAGCGGGAGGTGCAGATACGCAGTATTTT
. TRBD1 TRBJ1-4 TRBV30 CAWSVPDRDTNEKLFF TGTGCCTGGAGTGTACCTGACAGGGACACTAATGAAAAACTGTTTTTT
. TRBD2 TRBJ2-5 TRBV4-2 CASSQGSSGREQETQYF TGTGCCAGCAGCCAGGGATCTAGCGGGAGGGAACAAGAGACCCAGTACTTC
. TRBD2 TRBJ2-1 TRBV2 CASRPWGGPYNEQFF TGTGCCAGCAGACCCTGGGGAGGGCCCTACAATGAGCAGTTCTTC
. TRBD2 TRBJ2-1 TRBV25-1 CASSSPGLAGGVEQFF TGTGCCAGCAGCTCGCCGGGGCTAGCGGGTGGCGTTGAGCAGTTCTTC
. . TRBJ1-3 TRBV7-9 CASSPTGSGNTIYF TGTGCCAGCAGCCCGACAGGCTCTGGAAACACCATATATTTT
few TRBD1 TRBJ1-1 TRBV19 CASSNRQGAEAFF TGTGCCAGTAGTAACAGACAGGGGGCTGAAGCTTTCTTT
. . TRBJ1-1 TRBV3-1/TRBV3-2 CASSQDEGNTEAFF TGTGCCAGCAGCCAAGATGAGGGGAACACTGAAGCTTTCTTT
. . TRBJ2-7 TRBV5-1 CASSLSRESYEQYF TGCGCCAGCAGCTTGAGCCGAGAATCCTACGAGCAGTACTTC